These 32 T cell receptor beta chains were sequenced from one sample in a study of T cell repertoires in cytomegalovirus infection. Via MiXCR, TCRdb re-called the reads, giving one row per CDR3 protein. The sample lists roughly 280,000 distinct CDR3 sequences; 22% were seen once. Their antigen targets remain unknown. The source material was cultured PBMCs, sampled from culture after CMV antigen stimulation. The receptors were sampled from a human donor in good health (CMV status not recorded). Some clones in this sample may be carry-over from other donors' samples.

This clonotype was seen many times. The chain recombines TRBV7-2 with TRBJ2-6; D unresolved. The CDR3 has 15 amino acids. Between the trimmed V and J ends, which lost 3 bases and 0 bases, there was a span of 6 bases. Germline V gene data show CDR1 as SGHTA and CDR2 as FQGNSA. CDR3 protein: CASSLFSSGANVLTF. CDR3 DNA sequence: TGTGCCAGCAGCTTGTTTAGCTCTGGGGCCAACGTCCTGACTTTC.

This clonotype was observed many times. The chain employs TRBV7-2 and TRBJ1-5; 9 nucleotides line up with TRBD1. The CDR3 totals 13 residues. V gave up 5 bases and J gave up 6 bases; unmatched junction bases: 2. Germline values: CDR1 SGHTA, CDR2 FQGNSA. The CDR3 bases are TGTGCCAGCAGCACAGGGGGCGCTCAGCCCCAGCATTTT. Protein: CASSTGGAQPQHF.

This clonotype was found a few times. This rearrangement joins TRBV7-2 to TRBJ1-1, with TRBD1 as a possible D gene (6 bases). The V gene's germline CDR1 is SGHTA and CDR2 FQGNSA. The V end lost 3 bases, the J end lost 5 bases, and 16 bases lay between the germline ends. There are 15 residues in the CDR3. The CDR3 DNA reads as TGTGCCAGCAGCTTCCAAGGACAGTGGGGGACTGAAGCTTTCTTT. Amino acid sequence: CASSFQGQWGTEAFF.

The chain combines TRBV15 with TRBJ2-7, with TRBD1 matching 8 bases. CDR1 and CDR2 (germline): LNHNV, YYDKDF (reference sequence). The V and J ends lost 3 bases and 6 bases, in that order; junction bases with no gene match: 7. This CDR3 is built from 14 residues. CDR3 in amino acids: CATSRDRALSEQYF. For the CDR3, the DNA is TGTGCCACCAGCAGGGACAGGGCCCTATCCGAGCAGTACTTC.

V is TRBV4-1 and J is TRBJ2-7; perhaps TRBD2 as D (6 bases). Trimming took 0 bases from V and 4 from J, leaving 19 bases between them. The germline V gene encodes CDR1 MGHRA and CDR2 YSYEKL. The CDR3 spans 17 residues. As DNA, the CDR3 is TGCGCCAGCAGCCAAGAAGGAGGGCGAGCCGGGTCTTACGAGCAGTACTTC. Translating gives CASSQEGGRAGSYEQYF.

Only a few counts were recorded for this clonotype. This chain links TRBV6-5 with TRBJ2-1; the D gene is possibly TRBD2 (6 bases). Germline loops: CDR1 MNHEY, CDR2 SVGAGI. V dropped 0 bases and J dropped 7 bases, with 19 bases sitting between them. The CDR3 has 17 residues. CDR3 in amino acids: CASSYSGWSGRMNEQFF. CDR3 nucleotide sequence: TGTGCCAGCAGTTACTCGGGATGGAGCGGGCGAATGAATGAGCAGTTCTTC.

V and J are TRBV3-1 and TRBJ2-3; possibly TRBD2 for D (6 bases). The CDR3 totals 15 residues. V dropped 0 bases and J dropped 7 bases, with 14 bases sitting between them. CDR1 LGHDT and CDR2 YNNKEL come from the germline V gene (reference sequence). In nucleotides, the CDR3 is TGTGCCAGCAGCCAAGATTTGTCGGGAGCTCATACGCAGTATTTT. Its translation: CASSQDLSGAHTQYF.

At least ten counts were recorded for this clonotype. The rearrangement uses TRBV7-6 and TRBJ2-1; 9 positions match TRBD2. The V gene end was trimmed by 6 bases and the J gene end by 1 base; junction bases not matched to a gene: 7. Per the germline V gene, CDR1 is SGHVS and CDR2 is FNYEAQ. The CDR3 sequence is 16 residues long. In nucleotides, the CDR3 is TGTGCCAGCAGAGATAGCGGGAGCGGGTCCTACAATGAGCAGTTCTTC. This gives the protein CASRDSGSGSYNEQFF.

In its sample, this clonotype was seen many times. The V gene is TRBV7-2, the J gene TRBJ2-3, with TRBD2 identical over 9 bases. V trimming: 0 bases; J trimming: 4 bases; junction bases outside the gene matches: 5. The length of the CDR3 is 16 residues. CDR1 SGHTA and CDR2 FQGNSA come from the germline V gene. The CDR3 spells CASSLAVAGVADTQYF. Written as DNA, the CDR3 is TGTGCCAGCAGCTTAGCTGTAGCGGGAGTAGCAGATACGCAGTATTTT.

The sample holds a few counts of this clonotype. V gene TRBV12-3 or TRBV12-4 combines with J gene TRBJ1-5, with 7 bases that match TRBD1. There are 15 residues in the CDR3. The V gene end was trimmed by 6 bases and the J gene end by 6 bases; junction bases not matched to a gene: 11. The CDR3 spells CASRKRTGAGQPQHF. The CDR3, as DNA: TGTGCCAGCAGGAAACGGACAGGAGCAGGTCAGCCCCAGCATTTT.

J is TRBJ2-1 and V is TRBV12-3 or TRBV12-4; TRBD2 aligns across 9 bases. V gave up 3 bases and J gave up 8 bases; unmatched junction bases: 11. CDR3 length: 16 amino acids. The DNA for the CDR3 is TGTGCCAGCAGTTTTCCATTGGCGGGAGGGCCAGATGAGCAGTTCTTC. It codes for CASSFPLAGGPDEQFF.

This clonotype was recorded a few times. The chain uses TRBV28 and TRBJ1-1; D might be TRBD1 (6 bases). The germline V and J ends were trimmed by 5 bases and 6 bases, with 13 bases remaining between them. Germline CDR1 MDHEN, CDR2 SYDVKM. This CDR3 has 13 amino acids. The CDR3 spells CASSVDRSAEAFF. Written as DNA, the CDR3 is TGTGCCAGCAGTGTAGACAGGTCCGCTGAAGCTTTCTTT.

The sample holds a few counts of this clonotype. Here the CDR3 reads CASSPQGQPQHF. The CDR3 DNA follows: TGTGCCAGTAGTCCACAGGGTCAGCCCCAGCATTTT. The chain has TRBV19 and TRBJ1-5; tentatively, D is TRBD1 (6 bases). The V end was cut by 5 bases, the J end by 6 bases, with 8 bases between. Germline values: CDR1 LNHDA, CDR2 SQIVND (reference sequence). This CDR3 is 12 amino acids long. Full variable domain (remainder filled in from reference TRBV19 and TRBJ1-5): DGGITQSPKYLFRKEGQNVTLSCEQNLNHDAMYWYRQDPGQGLRLIYYSQIVNDFQKGDIAEGYSVSREKKESFPLTVTSAQKNPTAFYLCASSPQGQPQHFGDGTRLSIL.

This clonotype was counted between two and nine times. The chain employs TRBV6-5 and TRBJ1-1; D possibly corresponds to TRBD1 (6 bases). Trimming took 5 bases from V and 11 from J, leaving 18 bases between them. Germline CDR1 and CDR2: MNHEY and SVGAGI. CDR3 length equals 13 residues. The CDR3 loop reads CASSPPGGERAFF. The CDR3 DNA reads TGTGCCAGCAGTCCCCCCGGGGGCGAAAGGGCTTTCTTT.

The J gene is TRBJ2-1, the V gene TRBV29-1; 7 positions agree with TRBD2. Germline CDR1 reads SQVTM; CDR2 reads ANQGSEA. The V and J ends lost 6 bases and 12 bases, in that order; junction bases with no gene match: 20. This CDR3 contains 15 residues. This CDR3 is CSVVEVRASGFAQFF. Written as DNA, the CDR3 is TGCAGCGTGGTGGAGGTCCGCGCTAGCGGTTTTGCGCAGTTCTTC.

The chain joins TRBV29-1 to TRBJ2-7, with 7 positions matching TRBD1. Germline CDR1 and CDR2: SQVTM and ANQGSEA. The CDR3 contains 13 residues. The J segment lost 4 bases and the V segment lost 7 bases, leaving 10 bases of the junction unmatched. CDR3 sequence reads: CSARDSPRYEQYF. CDR3 in DNA: TGCAGCGCTCGGGACAGCCCGAGGTACGAGCAGTACTTC.

The chain recombines TRBV20-1 with TRBJ2-1; 8 nucleotides align to TRBD2. CDR1 DFQATT and CDR2 SNEGSKA come from the germline V gene (reference sequence). V shed 0 bases, J shed 7 bases, and the junction held 8 bases outside the gene matches. The CDR3 extends over 15 amino acids. CDR3 in DNA: TGCAGTGCTAGAGATCGAGCGGGAGCAGGTAATGAGCAGTTCTTC. It is translated as CSARDRAGAGNEQFF.

In its sample, this clonotype was seen once. One end of the junction varies from germline; a read error may be responsible. The chain links TRBV7-6 to TRBJ2-2, with D tentatively TRBD1 (6 bases). From germline, CDR1 is SGHVS and CDR2 FNYEAQ. The CDR3 runs 15 residues. The CDR3 DNA reads as TGTGCTAGCAGCAGACTACAGGGACCGGCCGGGGAGCTGTTTTTT. Translated, it gives CASSRLQGPAGELFF. The full variable domain, its missing parts supplied by reference TRBV7-6 and TRBJ2-2, is GAGVSQSPRYKVTKRGQDVALRCDPISGHVSLYWYRQALGQGPEFLTYFNYEAQQDKSGLPNDRFSAERPEGSISTLTIQRTEQRDSAMYRCASSRLQGPAGELFFGEGSRLTVL.

The V call is TRBV10-3, the J call TRBJ1-5, with 7 bases fitting TRBD1. V gave up 3 bases and J gave up 6 bases; unmatched junction bases: 8. The CDR3 totals 15 residues. The V gene's germline CDR1 is ENHRY and CDR2 SYGVKD. CDR3: CAISDLDRAGQPQHF. Here the CDR3 DNA reads TGTGCCATCAGTGACTTAGACAGGGCGGGTCAGCCCCAGCATTTT.

This clonotype appeared a few times. The gene calls are TRBV7-9 and TRBJ1-1, with D perhaps TRBD1 (5 bases). This CDR3 contains 13 residues. The V gene lost 2 bases and the J gene lost 8 bases, with 12 bases spanning the gap. The germline CDR1 and CDR2 sequences are SEHNR and FQNEAQ (reference sequence). Here the CDR3 DNA reads TGTGCCAGCAGCTTAACAGGTGCCCCAGAAGCTTTCTTT. Protein: CASSLTGAPEAFF.

This clonotype was counted only a few times. The V gene is TRBV6-2 or TRBV6-3, the J gene TRBJ1-1; maybe TRBD1 (6 bases). The CDR3 is 14 amino acids. V lost 2 bases to trimming and J lost 6 bases, with 13 bases between them. The germline gives CDR1 MNHEY, CDR2 SVGEGT. The CDR3: CASSYPWGAAEAFF. CDR3 nucleotides: TGTGCCAGCAGTTACCCTTGGGGGGCGGCTGAAGCTTTCTTT.

This clonotype has ten or more counts. This sequence joins TRBV7-2 and TRBJ2-1; TRBD2 agrees at 8 bases. Germline lookup yields CDR1 SGHTA and CDR2 FQGNSA. The CDR3 loop spans 15 amino acids. The V and J ends lost 3 bases and 7 bases, in that order; junction bases with no gene match: 8. The CDR3 spells CASSLRGEGRNEQFF. CDR3 in DNA: TGTGCCAGCAGCTTGCGGGGGGAGGGGAGAAATGAGCAGTTCTTC.

This clonotype has just a few counts. The chain recombines TRBV6-2 or TRBV6-3 with TRBJ2-2; TRBD2 matches at 10 bases. This CDR3 is built from 15 residues. With V trimmed by 6 bases and J by 7 bases, 8 bases remained unmatched. The germline CDR1 and CDR2 sequences are MNHEY and SVGEGT. The CDR3 region has the DNA TGTGCCAGCAGCTGGACTAGCGGCCCCGGCGGGGAGCTGTTTTTT. Translated, it gives CASSWTSGPGGELFF.

This clonotype was detected only a few times. The chain has TRBV6-2 or TRBV6-3 and TRBJ1-2; a possible D gene is TRBD1 (6 bases). From germline, CDR1 is MNHEY and CDR2 SVGEGT. Trimming pared 0 bases from V and 5 bases from J, leaving 10 bases between. The CDR3 covers 14 residues. DNA of the CDR3: TGTGCCAGCAGTTACTCGACAGGTCTGTATGGCTACACCTTC. Its translation is CASSYSTGLYGYTF.

This clonotype was observed many times. V usage is TRBV28 and J usage is TRBJ2-7; a possible D gene is TRBD2 (5 bases). Germline loops: CDR1 MDHEN, CDR2 SYDVKM. V lost 4 bases and J 3 bases, leaving 13 bases between the germline ends. CDR3 length equals 14 residues. The CDR3 is CASSSFGGFYEQYF. Written as DNA, the CDR3 is TGTGCCAGCAGTTCCTTTGGCGGGTTCTACGAGCAGTACTTC. The full variable domain, its missing parts supplied by reference TRBV28 and TRBJ2-7, is DVKVTQSSRYLVKRTGEKVFLECVQDMDHENMFWYRQDPGLGLRLIYFSYDVKMKEKGDIPEGYSVSREKKERFSLILESASTNQTSMYLCASSSFGGFYEQYFGPGTRLTVT.

The chain is built from TRBV27 and TRBJ2-1; 9 bases map to TRBD1. J was trimmed by 2 bases and V by 7 bases; bases with no gene match: 9. Germline values: CDR1 MNHEY, CDR2 SMNVEV (reference sequence). This CDR3 is built from 16 residues. In nucleotides, the CDR3 is TGTGCCAGCAAAACCCCACAGGGGGCAACCTACAATGAGCAGTTCTTC. Translation gives CASKTPQGATYNEQFF.

This sequence joins TRBV7-6 and TRBJ1-2; D is unclear. Germline assignment: CDR1 SGHVS and CDR2 FNYEAQ. The ends were cut back, 5 bases at V and 8 bases at J, with 24 bases in the middle. CDR3 length: 16 amino acids. The CDR3 is CASSPVLGNLLMGYTF. The CDR3 DNA follows: TGTGCCAGCAGCCCGGTGTTGGGGAATCTTTTGATGGGCTACACCTTC.

This clonotype has just one count. The rearrangement uses TRBV24-1 and TRBJ2-1; 12 bases map to TRBD2. Germline assignment: CDR1 KGHDR and CDR2 SFDVKD. V gave up 1 base and J gave up 7 bases; unmatched junction bases: 10. The CDR3 sequence is 18 residues long. CDR3 DNA sequence: TGTGCCACCAGTGATTTTCCTCTGACTAGCGGGAGAGGGAATGAGCAGTTCTTC. Encoded protein: CATSDFPLTSGRGNEQFF.

This rearrangement joins TRBV28 to TRBJ2-6, with 8 positions matching TRBD1. The CDR3 extends over 15 amino acids. V gave up 6 bases and J gave up 7 bases; unmatched junction bases: 8. Germline-derived CDR1 and CDR2 are MDHEN and SYDVKM. The CDR3 region is CASRGQVFSANVLTF. The CDR3, as DNA: TGTGCCAGCAGGGGACAGGTCTTCTCCGCCAACGTCCTGACTTTC.

The J gene is TRBJ1-2, the V gene TRBV10-1, with unresolved D. The V end was cut by 0 bases, the J end by 2 bases, with 7 bases between. CDR3 length: 14 residues. Germline CDR1 reads WNHNN; CDR2 reads SYGVQD (reference sequence). The CDR3 DNA reads as TGCGCCAGCAGTGAGTCGACGAGAAACTATGGCTACACCTTC. Amino acid sequence: CASSESTRNYGYTF.

The rearrangement joins TRBV6-5 to TRBJ2-3, with 7 bases fitting TRBD2. J lost 0 bases, V lost 6 bases, and 15 bases had no gene match. Germline V gene lookup returns CDR1 MNHEY and CDR2 SVGAGI. The CDR3 is made up of 18 amino acids. DNA of the CDR3: TGTGCCAGCAGAGATACCCTCTCCGGGAGGACTAGCACAGATACGCAGTATTTT. Its translation is CASRDTLSGRTSTDTQYF.

CDR3 in DNA: TGCAGCGTTGAATTGGGGCGGAGTTATGGCTACACCTTC. The encoded protein is CSVELGRSYGYTF. V gene TRBV29-1 combines with J gene TRBJ1-2, with D possibly matching TRBD1 (5 bases). CDR1 and CDR2 from the germline V gene are SQVTM and ANQGSEA. The CDR3 is 13 residues long. V lost 2 bases, J lost 5 bases, and 12 bases lay in between.